Listed below are T cell receptor beta chains from one sample, sequenced in a study of T cell changes during pregnancy in multiple sclerosis. Data came from immunoSEQ multiplex PCR; TCRdb stores just in-frame clones and leaves some out. The sample includes tens of thousands of clones, roughly 90% of them seen just once. This sample comprised CD8+ T cells from peripheral blood mononuclear cells, obtained before pregnancy. These receptors were obtained from a female donor with multiple sclerosis, enrolled in a pregnancy study. Each CDR3 is given with its conserved first and last residue. D genes are given only for firm matches.

d_call v_call cdr3_aa
. TRBV7-3 CASSPRVNGELFF
. TRBV5-5 CASSALSGHHYGYTF
TRBD2 TRBV25-1 CASSEYFLAGGRDTQYF
. TRBV10-3 CAIGLAGSNQPQHF
. TRBV6-1 CASTRNEAFF
TRBD1 TRBV10-1 CAIQDRGCSYNEQFF
. TRBV30 CAWSSAGANQETQYF
TRBD1 TRBV19 CASSFSGTGEYTF
. TRBV11-3 CASSQYAEESDTQYF
. TRBV5-6 CASSFSTNEKLFF
. TRBV13 CASSSRQPIETQYF
TRBD1 TRBV6-5 CASSYGRGAEAFF
. TRBV15 CATSRDQGLHEETQYF
TRBD2 TRBV7-8 CASEHSGGVPGELFF
TRBD1 TRBV5-5 CASSGKMGQGTYEQYF
TRBD2 TRBV5-1 CASSSGGPVNEQFF
. TRBV4-1 CASSQDLASTDTQYF
. TRBV27 CASSLSGTLLGNEKLFF
. TRBV9 CASSVGGVDTQYF
. TRBV27 CASSLNGGGQKSSYNEQFF
. TRBV6-1 CASSEVSGGYGYTF
. TRBV5-6 CASSLGQGLYSNQPQHF
TRBD2 TRBV5-4 CASSGTTSGGYEQYF
TRBD2 TRBV27 CASSILAGGPVPTGELFF
TRBD2 TRBV5-1 CASSSPAGGGAEETQYF
TRBD2 TRBV9 CASSVSGGPPGTSYEQYF
. TRBV7-3 CASSLTGPWGENEQFF
TRBD1 TRBV6-1 CASRGGQLNTEAFF
. TRBV7-3 CASSLIVSGGPTNEQFF
. TRBV14 CASSQEGTNTEAFF
. TRBV5-6 CASSMDGAGELFF
TRBD1 TRBV9 CASSVGGTGGEQYF
. TRBV10-2 CASSDSSSGNTIYF
TRBD2 TRBV2 CASSLAGDYEQYF
TRBD1 TRBV9 CASSLGQGSGYTF